The T cell receptor beta chain described here comes from a study of T cells in Graves' hyperthyroidism and ophthalmopathy. Across the study: Before any treatment, at initial diagnosis, peripheral blood was collected. Study results and caveats: Most clonotypes expanded in thyroid above 0.001 were likewise present in blood.

CDR3 length equals 12 residues. Unmatched junction bases numbered 6, after V lost 3 bases and J lost 11 bases. CDR1 is SGHTA, CDR2 FQGTGA, per germline. TCR beta CDR3 regions were amplified from RNA. A set of HTBI primers served as the primers for a first-round RT-PCR of the TCR CDR3. TCRdb re-derived calls from the multiplex PCR reads in MiXCR, one entry per CDR3 protein. This table holds under 350,000 distinct CDR3 sequences, approximately 12% found once. Hyperthyroidism, newly diagnosed and lasting under 2 months, affected patients aged 18 to 65. The sample of blood was obtained at first hyperthyroidism diagnosis (before any ophthalmopathy symptoms). Comments on this clonotype: Its specificity is unknown.

The clonotype originates from a woman in her twenties or thirties with Graves' hyperthyroidism that later progressed to Graves' ophthalmopathy. The source material was blood. V usage is TRBV7-3 and J usage is TRBJ1-1; 7 bases map to TRBD1. The CDR3 nucleotides read TGTGCCAGCAGCTTGGCCGGGACAGATGCTTTCTTT. This sequence encodes CASSLAGTDAFF.